The present T cell receptor (beta chain) was sequenced within a study of T cells after somatic rescue of genetic block. Sequenced by immunoSEQ multiplex PCR; TCRdb stores in-frame clones only, minus some. Here the sample spans about 10,000 clones, around two thirds being singletons. The TCR sequence derives from a boy younger than 18. The sequenced material came from peripheral blood mononuclear cells (PBMCs).

The DNA of the CDR3 is TGTGCCAGCAGCCACGGACTCTACGAGCAGTACTTC. This encodes CASSHGLYEQYF. V and J are TRBV7-9 and TRBJ2-7, with a possible D match to TRBD2 (5 bases). The V end lost 5 bases, the J end lost 3 bases, and 8 bases lay between the germline ends. The CDR3 sequence is 12 residues long. Germline V gene sequence: CDR1 SEHNR, CDR2 FQNEAQ (reference sequence).